These T cell receptor beta chains were read from a single sample in a study of blood T cell repertoires in COVID-19. Libraries were prepared by immunoSEQ multiplex PCR; TCRdb keeps only in-frame clonotypes and omits some of them. Of around 200,000 clones listed, around 90% are singletons. Sequencing was performed on peripheral blood. The receptors were gathered from a man aged 40-49 years with active or convalescent COVID-19. The CDR3 runs from the conserved cysteine through the conserved F or W. Each record gives: clone size, V gene, J gene, D gene, CDR3 protein, CDR3 DNA. A D gene is named only where the DNA matches it firmly. Clone sizes are given selectively: once, few, many, or a class where the clone is expanded.

>NA|TRBV29-1|TRBJ2-6|NA
CSVIRGSGANVLTF
TGCAGCGTCATCAGGGGCTCTGGGGCCAACGTCCTGACTTTC
>NA|TRBV7-2|TRBJ1-4|TRBD1
CASSPRALGQFNEKLFF
TGTGCCAGCAGCCCTAGGGCATTGGGACAGTTTAATGAAAAACTGTTTTTT
>NA|TRBV30|TRBJ1-4|TRBD1
CAWTLTGFNEKLFF
TGTGCCTGGACCCTGACAGGGTTTAATGAAAAACTGTTTTTT
>few|TRBV10-3|TRBJ2-5|NA
CAISGQSGGETQYF
TGTGCCATCAGCGGACAGTCTGGGGGAGAGACCCAGTACTTC
>NA|TRBV27|TRBJ2-3|NA
CASSLQSTDTQYF
TGTGCCAGCAGTTTACAGAGCACAGATACGCAGTATTTT
>NA|TRBV10-3|TRBJ2-2|TRBD2
CAISRLAGDMNTGELFF
TGTGCCATCAGTAGACTAGCGGGGGATATGAACACCGGGGAGCTGTTTTTT
>NA|TRBV11-3|TRBJ2-3|TRBD2
CASRIGGVTDTQYF
TGTGCCAGCAGAATCGGGGGGGTCACAGATACGCAGTATTTT
>few|TRBV7-9|TRBJ1-6|TRBD1
CASSTGTGVSPLHF
TGTGCCAGCAGCACCGGGACAGGGGTTTCACCCCTCCACTTT
>NA|TRBV11-3|TRBJ2-7|NA
CASSLVARGHEQYF
TGTGCCAGCAGCTTAGTGGCCAGGGGCCACGAGCAGTACTTC
>NA|TRBV4-1|TRBJ2-1|TRBD2
CASSRTSGGYNEQFF
TGCGCCAGCAGCAGGACTAGCGGGGGATACAATGAGCAGTTCTTC
>NA|TRBV7-3|TRBJ2-5|NA
CASSLSGTDETQYF
TGTGCCAGCAGCTTAAGCGGGACGGATGAGACCCAGTACTTC
>NA|TRBV5-4|TRBJ2-2|TRBD1
CASSPGTGATGELFF
TGTGCCAGCAGCCCCGGGACAGGGGCCACCGGGGAGCTGTTTTTT
>NA|TRBV18|TRBJ1-1|TRBD1
CASSPGTGNEAFF
TGTGCCAGCTCACCCGGGACAGGGAATGAAGCTTTCTTT
>NA|TRBV2|TRBJ1-3|NA
CASRENSGNTIYF
TGTGCCAGCAGAGAGAACTCTGGAAACACCATATATTTT
>NA|TRBV5-8|TRBJ1-2|NA
CASRHQGNYGYTF
TGTGCCAGCAGACACCAGGGGAACTATGGCTACACCTTC
>NA|TRBV20-1|TRBJ2-3|TRBD2
CSASRLAGALFSTDTQYF
TGCAGTGCTAGTCGACTAGCGGGGGCCCTTTTTAGCACAGATACGCAGTATTTT
>NA|TRBV20-1|TRBJ1-2|NA
CSARPGAGYTF
TGCAGTGCTAGGCCAGGGGCTGGCTACACCTTC
>NA|TRBV28|TRBJ2-7|NA
CASSPLGGGPYEQYF
TGTGCCAGCAGCCCCTTAGGGGGGGGACCCTACGAGCAGTACTTC
>NA|TRBV19|TRBJ1-1|NA
CASSLTGNTEAFF
TGTGCCAGTAGCCTGACAGGTAACACTGAAGCTTTCTTT
>NA|TRBV5-1|TRBJ1-1|TRBD1
CASSLETGSTEAFF
TGCGCCAGCAGCTTGGAGACAGGGAGCACTGAAGCTTTCTTT
>NA|TRBV21-1|TRBJ2-7|NA
CASIHHMAEDYYEQYF
TGTGCCAGCATCCATCATATGGCGGAGGATTATTACGAGCAGTACTTC
>NA|TRBV7-8|TRBJ2-7|NA
CASSRGEERYEQYF
TGTGCCAGCAGCCGAGGGGAGGAGCGCTACGAGCAGTACTTC
>once|TRBV7-9|TRBJ1-4|NA
CASSPLGGVRVSEKLFF
TGTGCCAGCAGCCCACTAGGGGGGGTACGAGTGAGTGAAAAACTGTTTTTT
>NA|TRBV21-1|TRBJ1-1|NA
CASSKMRRAAFF
TGTGCCAGCAGCAAGATGAGGCGAGCAGCTTTCTTT
>NA|TRBV18|TRBJ1-2|NA
CASSPRTQNIYGYTF
TGTGCCAGCTCACCAAGGACACAGAACATATATGGCTACACCTTC
>NA|TRBV7-9|TRBJ2-1|TRBD1
CASSLGPGQGSHNEQFF
TGTGCCAGCAGCTTAGGCCCGGGACAGGGGTCCCACAATGAGCAGTTCTTC
>few|TRBV9|TRBJ2-7|TRBD2
CASSVAGGPYEQYF
TGTGCCAGCAGCGTAGCGGGGGGGCCGTACGAGCAGTACTTC